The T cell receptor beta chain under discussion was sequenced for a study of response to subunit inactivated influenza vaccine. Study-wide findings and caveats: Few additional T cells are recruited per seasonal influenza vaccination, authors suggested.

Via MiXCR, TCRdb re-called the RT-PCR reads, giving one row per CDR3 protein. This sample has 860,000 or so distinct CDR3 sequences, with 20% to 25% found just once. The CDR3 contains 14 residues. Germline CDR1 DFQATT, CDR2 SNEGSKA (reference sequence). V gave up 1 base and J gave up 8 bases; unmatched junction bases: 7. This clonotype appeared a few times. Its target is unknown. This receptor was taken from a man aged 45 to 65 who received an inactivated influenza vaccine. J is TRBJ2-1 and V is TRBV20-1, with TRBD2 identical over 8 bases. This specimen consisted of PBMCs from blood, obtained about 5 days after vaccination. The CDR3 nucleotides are TGCAGTGCTAGAGTCCGGGGGGGCTCCCATGAGCAGTTCTTC. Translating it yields CSARVRGGSHEQFF.